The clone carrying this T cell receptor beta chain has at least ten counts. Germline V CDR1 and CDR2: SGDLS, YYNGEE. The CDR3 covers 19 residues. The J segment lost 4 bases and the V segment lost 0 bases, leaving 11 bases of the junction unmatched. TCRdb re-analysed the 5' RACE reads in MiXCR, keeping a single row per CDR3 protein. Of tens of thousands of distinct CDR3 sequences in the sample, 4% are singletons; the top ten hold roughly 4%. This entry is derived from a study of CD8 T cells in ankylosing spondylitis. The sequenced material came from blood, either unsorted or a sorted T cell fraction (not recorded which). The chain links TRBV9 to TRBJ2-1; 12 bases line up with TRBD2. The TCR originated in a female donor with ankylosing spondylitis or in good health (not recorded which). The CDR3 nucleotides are TGTGCCAGCAGCGTAGTCCCCTCATCGACTAGCGGGGGTTACAATGAGCAGTTCTTC. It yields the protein CASSVVPSSTSGGYNEQFF.